A selection of T cell receptor beta chains follows, all from one sample in a study of cytomegalovirus exposure and HLA in healthy donors. Produced via immunoSEQ multiplex PCR; TCRdb's table is partial and in-frame only. The repertoire holds roughly 130,000 clones, with 65% to 75% as singletons. The sample consisted of PBMCs. The receptors stem from a woman aged 45-60 years in good health and CMV-seropositive. The CDR3 runs from the conserved cysteine through the conserved F or W. The D gene is left open where the match is weak. The size of a clone is reported for some rows only, either as once, few or many, or as a class for expanded clones.

v_gene	d_gene	j_gene	abundance	CDR3aa	CDR3nt
TRBV29-1	TRBD1	TRBJ1-2	-	CSVEGGQADYGYTF	TGCAGCGTTGAAGGGGGACAGGCGGACTATGGCTACACCTTC
TRBV7-8	TRBD2	TRBJ2-5	-	CASSLIAGNQETQYF	TGTGCCAGCAGCCTGATAGCGGGGAACCAAGAGACCCAGTACTTC
TRBV2	-	TRBJ2-3	-	CASSGAPPGRKTDTQYF	TGTGCCAGCAGTGGGGCCCCCCCGGGGAGGAAGACAGATACGCAGTATTTT
TRBV9	-	TRBJ2-2	-	CASSVVQGSPGELFF	TGTGCCAGCAGCGTAGTGCAGGGGTCCCCCGGGGAGCTGTTTTTT
TRBV6-5	TRBD2	TRBJ2-5	-	CASSPPGGQETQYF	TGTGCCAGCAGTCCCCCGGGGGGCCAAGAGACCCAGTACTTC
TRBV6-5	-	TRBJ2-2	-	CASSGGGGSGELFF	TGTGCCAGCAGCGGGGGCGGGGGCTCCGGGGAGCTGTTTTTT
TRBV6-1	-	TRBJ1-2	-	CASSERRVSANYGYTF	TGTGCCAGCAGTGAACGCAGGGTGTCAGCTAACTATGGCTACACCTTC
TRBV2	-	TRBJ2-3	-	CASSPRGLEDTQYF	TGTGCCAGCAGCCCCAGGGGTCTTGAAGATACGCAGTATTTT
TRBV6-5	-	TRBJ1-5	-	CASSYPRGPQHF	TGTGCCAGCAGTTACCCCAGAGGGCCCCAGCATTTT
TRBV30	-	TRBJ2-7	once	CAWSPPPLSSYEQYF	TGTGCCTGGAGTCCCCCGCCTCTGAGCTCCTACGAGCAGTACTTC
TRBV5-4	TRBD1	TRBJ2-3	-	CASRGQGASTDTQYF	TGTGCCAGCAGGGGACAGGGGGCCAGCACAGATACGCAGTATTTT
TRBV10-3	TRBD1	TRBJ1-6	few	CAIRDHRGRISPLHF	TGTGCCATCAGAGATCACAGGGGTCGGATTTCACCCCTCCACTTT
TRBV6-5	-	TRBJ2-4	-	CASSYRGKNIQYF	TGTGCCAGCAGTTATCGGGGCAAAAACATTCAGTACTTC
TRBV19	-	TRBJ1-5	-	CATTEDLSNQPQHF	TGTGCCACTACGGAGGACCTTAGCAATCAGCCCCAGCATTTT
TRBV4-3	-	TRBJ2-1	-	CASKPPGGNEQFF	TGCGCCAGTAAGCCTCCCGGTGGCAATGAGCAGTTCTTC
TRBV19	-	TRBJ1-1	-	CASSMGGPTEAFF	TGTGCCAGTAGTATGGGAGGGCCTACTGAAGCTTTCTTT
TRBV2	-	TRBJ1-1	few	CASSGERTLAFF	TGTGCCAGCTCGGGGGAGAGAACTTTAGCTTTCTTT
TRBV7-2	-	TRBJ2-7	-	CASSTQDGPYEQYF	TGTGCCAGCAGCACACAGGACGGACCCTACGAGCAGTACTTC
TRBV14	-	TRBJ1-6	-	CASSKVGGNSPLHF	TGTGCCAGCAGCAAAGTAGGGGGTAATTCACCCCTCCACTTT
TRBV7-8	-	TRBJ2-7	-	CASSLAGRVYEQYF	TGTGCCAGCAGCTTAGCCGGCAGGGTCTACGAGCAGTACTTC
TRBV29-1	-	TRBJ1-3	-	CSVDGGGNTIYF	TGCAGCGTTGATGGGGGCGGAAACACCATATATTTT
TRBV5-4	-	TRBJ2-3	-	CASSLSPRTDTQYF	TGTGCCAGCAGCTTGAGCCCCCGAACAGATACGCAGTATTTT
TRBV19	-	TRBJ1-4	-	CAINGGGSNEKLFF	TGTGCCATTAATGGGGGGGGCTCTAATGAAAAACTGTTTTTT
TRBV29-1	TRBD2	TRBJ2-5	-	CSVEEGGGTQYF	TGCAGCGTTGAAGAAGGCGGGGGAACCCAGTACTTC
TRBV6-6	-	TRBJ2-7	-	CASSYRSYGQYF	TGTGCCAGCAGTTACAGAAGCTACGGGCAGTACTTC